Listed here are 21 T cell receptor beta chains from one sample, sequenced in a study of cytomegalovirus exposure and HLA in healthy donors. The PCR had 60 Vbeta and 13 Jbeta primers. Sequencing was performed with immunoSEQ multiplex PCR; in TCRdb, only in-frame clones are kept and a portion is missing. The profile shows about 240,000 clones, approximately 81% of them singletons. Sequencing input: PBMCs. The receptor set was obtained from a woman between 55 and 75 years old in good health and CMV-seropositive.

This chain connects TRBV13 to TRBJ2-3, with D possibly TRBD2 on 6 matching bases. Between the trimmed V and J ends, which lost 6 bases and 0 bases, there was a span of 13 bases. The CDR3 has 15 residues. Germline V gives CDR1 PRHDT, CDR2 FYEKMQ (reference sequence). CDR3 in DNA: TGTGCCAGCAGATCACCGGGACTTAGCACAGATACGCAGTATTTT. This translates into CASRSPGLSTDTQYF.

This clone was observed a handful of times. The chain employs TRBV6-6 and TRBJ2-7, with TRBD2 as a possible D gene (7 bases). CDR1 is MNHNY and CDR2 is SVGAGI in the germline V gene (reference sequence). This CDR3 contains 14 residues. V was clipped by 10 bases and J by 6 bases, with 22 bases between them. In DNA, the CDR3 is TGTGCCACCGCAATTAGGGGGAGGGCCCTCGAGCAGTACTTC. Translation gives CATAIRGRALEQYF.

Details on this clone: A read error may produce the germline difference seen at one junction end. The CDR3 nucleotides are TGTTCCAGCAGCTCTTCGACAGGGAGAGGGGCCTATGGCTACACCTTC. It translates to CSSSSSTGRGAYGYTF. The chain carries TRBV7-9 and TRBJ1-2, with 7 positions matching TRBD1. Germline CDR1 SEHNR, CDR2 FQNEAQ (reference sequence). The CDR3 totals 16 residues.

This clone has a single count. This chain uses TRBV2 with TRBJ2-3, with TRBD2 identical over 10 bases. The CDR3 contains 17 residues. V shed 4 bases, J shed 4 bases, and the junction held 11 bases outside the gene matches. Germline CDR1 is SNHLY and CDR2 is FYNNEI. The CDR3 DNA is TGTGCCAGCAGTGTGCTAGCGGGAGTAAGAGCCGCAGATACGCAGTATTTT. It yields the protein CASSVLAGVRAADTQYF.

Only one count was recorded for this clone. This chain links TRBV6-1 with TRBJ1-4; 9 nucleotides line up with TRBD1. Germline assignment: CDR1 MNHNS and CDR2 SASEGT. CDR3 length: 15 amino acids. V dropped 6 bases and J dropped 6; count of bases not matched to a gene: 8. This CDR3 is CASSGLTGGDEKLFF. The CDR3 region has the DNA TGTGCCAGCAGCGGTCTGACAGGGGGAGATGAAAAACTGTTTTTT.

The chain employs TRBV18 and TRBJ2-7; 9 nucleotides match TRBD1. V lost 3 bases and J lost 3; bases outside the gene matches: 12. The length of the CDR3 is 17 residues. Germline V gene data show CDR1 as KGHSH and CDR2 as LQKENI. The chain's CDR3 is CASSPTGGAGGDYEQYF. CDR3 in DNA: TGTGCCAGCTCACCGACAGGGGGGGCAGGAGGGGACTACGAGCAGTACTTC.

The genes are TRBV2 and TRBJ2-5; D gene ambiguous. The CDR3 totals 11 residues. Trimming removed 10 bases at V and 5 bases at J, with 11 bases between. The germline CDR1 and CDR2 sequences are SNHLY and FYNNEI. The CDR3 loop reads CATESWETQYF. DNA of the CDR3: TGTGCCACCGAGTCATGGGAGACCCAGTACTTC.

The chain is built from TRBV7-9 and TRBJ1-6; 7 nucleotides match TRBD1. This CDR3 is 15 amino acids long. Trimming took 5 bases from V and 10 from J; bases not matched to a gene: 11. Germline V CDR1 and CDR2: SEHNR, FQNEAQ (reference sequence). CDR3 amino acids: CASSPGDRERSPLHF. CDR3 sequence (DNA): TGTGCCAGCAGCCCGGGTGACAGGGAGCGGTCACCCCTCCACTTT.

CDR3 protein: CASSQDRLAGGIGEQFF. CDR3 DNA: TGCGCCAGCAGCCAAGACCGACTAGCGGGAGGAATAGGCGAGCAGTTCTTC. The chain joins TRBV5-1 to TRBJ2-1; 13 nucleotides line up with TRBD2. The V and J ends lost 4 bases and 10 bases, in that order; junction bases with no gene match: 14. CDR3 length equals 17 residues. Germline values: CDR1 SGHRS, CDR2 YFSETQ.

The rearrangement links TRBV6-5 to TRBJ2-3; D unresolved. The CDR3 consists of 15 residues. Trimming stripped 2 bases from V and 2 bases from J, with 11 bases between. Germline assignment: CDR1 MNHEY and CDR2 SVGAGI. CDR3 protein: CASSYGGPPTDTQYF. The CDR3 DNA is TGTGCCAGCAGTTACGGCGGTCCCCCCACAGATACGCAGTATTTT.

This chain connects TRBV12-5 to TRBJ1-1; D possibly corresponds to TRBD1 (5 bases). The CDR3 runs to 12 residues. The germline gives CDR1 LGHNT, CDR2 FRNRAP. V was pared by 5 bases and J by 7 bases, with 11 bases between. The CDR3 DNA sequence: TGTGCTAGTGGTGTCCAGGGTATTGAAGCTTTCTTT. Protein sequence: CASGVQGIEAFF.

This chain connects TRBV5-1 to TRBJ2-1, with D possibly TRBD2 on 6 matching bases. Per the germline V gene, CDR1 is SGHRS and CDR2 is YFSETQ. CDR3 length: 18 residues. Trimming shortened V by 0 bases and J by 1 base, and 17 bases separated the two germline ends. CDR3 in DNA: TGCGCCAGCAGCTTGGACGCGGCGGCAGGGAGGTCCTACAATGAGCAGTTCTTC. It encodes CASSLDAAAGRSYNEQFF.

The CDR3 is CASSKDRDTEAFF. As DNA, the CDR3 is TGTGCCAGCAGCAAGGACAGGGACACTGAAGCTTTCTTT. The chain has TRBV7-3 and TRBJ1-1; TRBD1 matches 8 bases. V shed 5 bases, J shed 3 bases, and the junction held 2 bases outside the gene matches. Germline V lookup: CDR1 SGHTA, CDR2 FQGTGA. CDR3 size: 13 residues.

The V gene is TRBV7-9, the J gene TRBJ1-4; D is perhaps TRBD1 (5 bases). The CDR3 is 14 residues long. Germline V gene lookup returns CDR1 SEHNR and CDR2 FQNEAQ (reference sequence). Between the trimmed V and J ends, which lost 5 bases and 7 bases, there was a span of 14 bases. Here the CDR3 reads CASSNPGGREKLFF. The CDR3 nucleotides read TGTGCCAGCAGCAATCCGGGGGGTCGTGAAAAACTGTTTTTT.

CDR3 amino acids: CASSIVSLKLAGAYNEQFF. CDR3 coding DNA: TGTGCCAGTAGTATAGTCTCCTTGAAACTAGCGGGAGCCTACAATGAGCAGTTCTTC. The chain links TRBV19 to TRBJ2-1; 11 bases map to TRBD2. This CDR3 spans 19 amino acids. J lost 2 bases, V lost 1 base, and 10 bases had no gene match. Per the germline V gene, CDR1 is LNHDA and CDR2 is SQIVND (reference sequence). The full variable domain, rest sourced from reference TRBV19 and TRBJ2-1, is DGGITQSPKYLFRKEGQNVTLSCEQNLNHDAMYWYRQDPGQGLRLIYYSQIVNDFQKGDIAEGYSVSREKKESFPLTVTSAQKNPTAFYLCASSIVSLKLAGAYNEQFFGPGTRLTVL.

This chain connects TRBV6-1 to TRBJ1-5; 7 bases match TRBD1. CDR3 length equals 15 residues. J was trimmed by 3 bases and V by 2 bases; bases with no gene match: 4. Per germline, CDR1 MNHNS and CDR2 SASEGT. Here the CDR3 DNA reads TGTGCCAGCAGTGAATGGGGACAGCACAATCAGCCCCAGCATTTT. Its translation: CASSEWGQHNQPQHF.

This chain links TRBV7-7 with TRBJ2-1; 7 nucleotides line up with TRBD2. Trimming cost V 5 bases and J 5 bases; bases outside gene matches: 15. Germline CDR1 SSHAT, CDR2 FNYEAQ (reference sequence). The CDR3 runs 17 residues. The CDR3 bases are TGTGCCAGCAGCCGAGTCCCGGCGGGAGATACCCACAATGAGCAGTTCTTC. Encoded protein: CASSRVPAGDTHNEQFF.

The CDR3 is CASSGSGRDTGELFF. The CDR3, as DNA: TGCGCCAGCAGCGGATCCGGGAGGGACACCGGGGAGCTGTTTTTT. The chain employs TRBV5-1 and TRBJ2-2; 8 bases are a match to TRBD2. The CDR3 spans 15 residues. Per germline, CDR1 SGHRS and CDR2 YFSETQ. Trimming removed 4 bases from V and 3 bases from J; junction bases left unmatched: 5.

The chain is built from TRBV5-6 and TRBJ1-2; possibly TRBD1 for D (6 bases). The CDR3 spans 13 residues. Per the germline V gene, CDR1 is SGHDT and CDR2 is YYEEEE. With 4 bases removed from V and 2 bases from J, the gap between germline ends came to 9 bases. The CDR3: CASSRDRNYGYTF. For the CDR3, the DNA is TGTGCCAGCAGCCGAGACAGGAACTATGGCTACACCTTC.

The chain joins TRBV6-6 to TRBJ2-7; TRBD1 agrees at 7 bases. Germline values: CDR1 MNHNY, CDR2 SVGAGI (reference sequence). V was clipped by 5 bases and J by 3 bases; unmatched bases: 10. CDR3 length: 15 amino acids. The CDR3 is CASSAGQAGHYEQYF. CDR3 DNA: TGTGCCAGCAGTGCCGGACAGGCCGGGCACTACGAGCAGTACTTC.

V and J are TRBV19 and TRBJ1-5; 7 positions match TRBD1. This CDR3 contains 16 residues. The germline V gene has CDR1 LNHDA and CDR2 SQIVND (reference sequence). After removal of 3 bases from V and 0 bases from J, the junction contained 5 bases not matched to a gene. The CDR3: CASSIQGGNSNQPQHF. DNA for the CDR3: TGTGCCAGTAGTATTCAGGGGGGTAATAGCAATCAGCCCCAGCATTTT.